The sequence of this TCR beta chain was determined in a study of tissue T cells after allogeneic stem cell transplantation. General study points: Only a limited share of tissue TCRs appeared in blood or spleen.

Germline values: CDR1 SEHNR, CDR2 FQNEAQ (reference sequence). The germline V and J ends were trimmed by 4 bases and 0 bases, with 10 bases remaining between them. The CDR3 covers 15 residues. This clone was seen just once. The antigen is undetermined. Steroid-refractory graft-versus-host disease after allogeneic hematopoietic cell transplant qualified adults for prospective research-autopsy enrollment. Repertoires were generated with immunoSEQ multiplex PCR, while TCRdb's copy carries only in-frame clones and drops some. The sample shows more than 2,500 clones, about 70% of them seen only once. The origin of this receptor is a male patient of 60 years or more with steroid-refractory graft-versus-host disease after an allogeneic stem cell transplant. The graft donor may have contributed some T cells. The J gene is TRBJ1-3, the V gene TRBV7-9; D remains unclear. The input for sequencing was colon tissue, taken at autopsy. The CDR3 DNA follows: TGTGCCAGCAGCTCGGACGGAGTCTCTGGAAACACCATATATTTT. Amino acids: CASSSDGVSGNTIYF.